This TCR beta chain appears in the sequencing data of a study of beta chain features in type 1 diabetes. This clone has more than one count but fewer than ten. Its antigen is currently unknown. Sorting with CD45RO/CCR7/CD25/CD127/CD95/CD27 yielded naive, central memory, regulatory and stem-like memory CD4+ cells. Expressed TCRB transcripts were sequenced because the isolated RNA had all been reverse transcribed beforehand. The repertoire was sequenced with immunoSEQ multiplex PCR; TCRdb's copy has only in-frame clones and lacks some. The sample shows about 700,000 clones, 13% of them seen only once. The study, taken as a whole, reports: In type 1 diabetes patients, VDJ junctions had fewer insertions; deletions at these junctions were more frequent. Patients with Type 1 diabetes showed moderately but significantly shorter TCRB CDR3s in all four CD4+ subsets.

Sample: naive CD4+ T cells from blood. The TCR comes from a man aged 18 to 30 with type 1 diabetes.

The CDR3 region is CASGGGLSQPQHF. CDR3 bases: TGCGCCAGCGGAGGGGGACTCAGTCAGCCCCAGCATTTT. The chain employs TRBV4-1 and TRBJ1-5; the D gene is possibly TRBD1 (6 bases). The germline V gene encodes CDR1 MGHRA and CDR2 YSYEKL. Trimming pared 8 bases from V and 6 bases from J, leaving 14 bases between. This CDR3 contains 13 residues.